This T cell receptor (beta chain) was obtained from a study of vaccination and CD4 T cells after COVID-19. As for the study in general: The authors exposed cells to overlapping spike peptides derived from SARS-CoV-2, HCoV-NL63, HCoV-OC43 and HCoV-229E.

Per germline, CDR1 SGHNT and CDR2 YENEEA. The CDR3 is made up of 12 amino acids. This clonotype was detected only a few times. Its antigen remains unknown. Sequenced with the Oncomine TCR Beta short-read assay was DNA taken from cultured CD4+ T cells. One entry per CDR3 protein, called by TCRdb with MiXCR from the PCR reads. The sample gives around 8,000 distinct CDR3 sequences, approximately 39% of which show up once; around 15% is in the top ten. Documented treatment: approximately 10-day PBMC culture with coronavirus spike peptide pools or control peptides (ViraFEST assay). It was before the COVID-19 pandemic (2011-2018) that the unexposed donor's CD4+ T cells were collected. The ViraFEST method relied on peptide pools to expand antigen-specific T cells, followed by TCR sequencing.

The TCR sequence derives from a human donor in good health. The J gene is TRBJ1-6, the V gene TRBV11-3; 7 nucleotides line up with TRBD1. The sample was CD4+ T cells from blood, cultured in vitro. In DNA, the CDR3 is TGTCAAAAACAGGGGAGAAATTCACCCCTCCACTTT. Translating gives CQKQGRNSPLHF.